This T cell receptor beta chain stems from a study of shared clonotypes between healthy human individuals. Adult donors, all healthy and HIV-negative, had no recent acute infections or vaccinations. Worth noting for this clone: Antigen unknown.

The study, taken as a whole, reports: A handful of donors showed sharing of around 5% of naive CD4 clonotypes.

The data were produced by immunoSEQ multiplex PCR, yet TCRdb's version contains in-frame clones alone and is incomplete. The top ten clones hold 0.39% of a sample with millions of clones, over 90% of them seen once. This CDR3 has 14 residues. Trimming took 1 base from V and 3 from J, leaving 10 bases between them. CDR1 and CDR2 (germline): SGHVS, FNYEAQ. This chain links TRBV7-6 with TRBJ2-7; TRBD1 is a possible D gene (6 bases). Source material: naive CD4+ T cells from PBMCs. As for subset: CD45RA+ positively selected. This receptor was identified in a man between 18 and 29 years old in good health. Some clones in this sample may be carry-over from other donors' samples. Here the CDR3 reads CASSLDEGVYEQYF. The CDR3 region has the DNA TGTGCCAGCAGCTTAGATGAGGGGGTCTACGAGCAGTACTTC.